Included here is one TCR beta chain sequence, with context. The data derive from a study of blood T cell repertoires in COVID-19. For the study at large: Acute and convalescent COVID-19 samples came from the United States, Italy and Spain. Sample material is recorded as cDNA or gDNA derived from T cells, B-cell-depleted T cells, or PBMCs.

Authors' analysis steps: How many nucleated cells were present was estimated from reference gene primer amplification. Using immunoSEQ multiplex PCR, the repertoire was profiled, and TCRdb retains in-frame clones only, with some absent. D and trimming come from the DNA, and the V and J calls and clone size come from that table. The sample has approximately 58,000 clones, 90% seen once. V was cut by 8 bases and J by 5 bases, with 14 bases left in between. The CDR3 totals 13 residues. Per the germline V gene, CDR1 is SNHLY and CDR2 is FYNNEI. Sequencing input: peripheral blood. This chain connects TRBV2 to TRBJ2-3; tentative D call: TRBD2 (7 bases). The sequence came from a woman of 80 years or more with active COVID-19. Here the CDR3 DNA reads TGTGCCAGCCCGGGGGGCCGAGGAGATACGCAGTATTTT. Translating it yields CASPGGRGDTQYF.